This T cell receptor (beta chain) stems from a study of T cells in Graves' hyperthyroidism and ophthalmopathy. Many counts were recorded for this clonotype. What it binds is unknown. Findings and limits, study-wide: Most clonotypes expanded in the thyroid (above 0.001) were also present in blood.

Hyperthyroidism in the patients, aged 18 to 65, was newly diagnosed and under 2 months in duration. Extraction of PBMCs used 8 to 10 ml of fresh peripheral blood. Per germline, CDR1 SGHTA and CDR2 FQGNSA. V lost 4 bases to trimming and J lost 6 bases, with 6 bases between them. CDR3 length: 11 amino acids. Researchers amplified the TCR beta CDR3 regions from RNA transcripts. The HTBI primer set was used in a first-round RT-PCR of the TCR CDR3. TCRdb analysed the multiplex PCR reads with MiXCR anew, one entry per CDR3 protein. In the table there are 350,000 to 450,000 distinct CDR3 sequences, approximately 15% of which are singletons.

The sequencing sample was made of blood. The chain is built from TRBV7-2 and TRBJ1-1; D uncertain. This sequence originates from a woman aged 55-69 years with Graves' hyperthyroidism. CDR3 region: CASSSSPEAFF. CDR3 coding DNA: TGTGCCAGCAGCTCCTCCCCTGAAGCTTTCTTT.